These 25 T cell receptor beta chains were all obtained from the same sample, sequenced in a study of T cell responses to AZD1222 COVID-19 vaccine. Clones were read by immunoSEQ multiplex PCR, and TCRdb kept only the in-frame ones, dropping some. The data show just under 150,000 clones, over 75% seen once. Source: peripheral blood, taken 28 days after the second dose of the MenACWY control vaccine. These TCRs come from an adult who received the MenACWY meningococcal vaccine as a control.

The chain recombines TRBV24-1 with TRBJ2-3; TRBD2 agrees at 10 bases. CDR1 KGHDR and CDR2 SFDVKD come from the germline V gene. This CDR3 region has 16 residues. J gave up 0 bases and V 2 bases, and 1 base lay outside the gene matches. CDR3 region: CATSDWTSGSTDTQYF. The CDR3 coding sequence is TGTGCCACCAGTGATTGGACTAGCGGTAGCACAGATACGCAGTATTTT.

This chain connects TRBV5-1 to TRBJ2-1, with a weak D call TRBD1 (6 bases). The ends were cut back, 3 bases at V and 7 bases at J, with 26 bases in the middle. The CDR3 length is 18 residues. Germline assignment: CDR1 SGHRS and CDR2 YFSETQ. CDR3 bases: TGCGCCAGCAGCTCGTCCCCGTCCGGGACAATCCGCGGGAATGAGCAGTTCTTC. The encoded protein is CASSSSPSGTIRGNEQFF.

The V gene is TRBV5-4, the J gene TRBJ1-3; the D is unclear. V gave up 4 bases and J gave up 0 bases, with 8 bases separating them. The CDR3 has 14 amino acids. Per the germline V gene, CDR1 is SGHNT and CDR2 is YYREEE (reference sequence). The CDR3 coding sequence is TGTGCCAGCAGCGACGGGAGCTCTGGAAACACCATATATTTT. It translates to CASSDGSSGNTIYF.

The genes are TRBV29-1 and TRBJ1-2; 8 bases match TRBD1. The CDR3 loop spans 15 amino acids. CDR1 is SQVTM and CDR2 is ANQGSEA in the germline V gene. V was clipped by 0 bases and J by 5 bases; unmatched bases: 8. CDR3 bases: TGCAGCGTTGAAGAACAGGGGGGAGGGCAATATGGCTACACCTTC. Translating it yields CSVEEQGGGQYGYTF.

The chain joins TRBV28 to TRBJ1-5; possible D gene TRBD1, 5 bases. V lost 6 bases, J lost 0 bases, and 12 bases lay in between. Germline V CDR1 and CDR2: MDHEN, SYDVKM. The CDR3 runs 15 residues. CDR3 residues: CASRRQRYSNQPQHF. Written as DNA, the CDR3 is TGTGCCAGCAGACGACAGAGGTATAGCAATCAGCCCCAGCATTTT.

The V gene is TRBV30, the J gene TRBJ1-1; D is undetermined. V was clipped by 2 bases and J by 0 bases, with 7 bases between them. CDR3 length: 13 residues. Germline V gene lookup returns CDR1 GTSNPN and CDR2 SVGIG (reference sequence). CDR3: CAWSRTMNTEAFF. The CDR3 DNA reads as TGTGCCTGGAGTAGGACTATGAACACTGAAGCTTTCTTT.

This clone was seen a handful of times. V and J are TRBV23-1 and TRBJ1-5; D might be TRBD1 (5 bases). TRBV23-1 is filed as an ORF, its function uncertain. Trimming pared 10 bases from V and 5 bases from J, leaving 18 bases between. This CDR3 has 14 amino acids. The CDR3 region has the DNA TGCGCCACCCTAAGTTGGGGGGAGCATCAGCCCCAGCATTTT. This translates into CATLSWGEHQPQHF.

CDR3 in DNA: TGTGCCAGCAGCTTAGCAAGCACGATCCCCGGGGAGGACATTCAGTACTTC. It translates to CASSLASTIPGEDIQYF. V usage is TRBV7-2 and J usage is TRBJ2-4, with D possibly matching TRBD2 (6 bases). The germline V and J ends were trimmed by 0 bases and 8 bases, with 20 bases remaining between them. The CDR3 sequence is 17 residues long. Germline values: CDR1 SGHTA, CDR2 FQGNSA.

The rearrangement links TRBV14 to TRBJ2-2; tentative D call: TRBD1 (6 bases). Germline values: CDR1 SGHDN, CDR2 FVKESK. The CDR3 totals 15 residues. V lost 1 base and J 3 bases, leaving 9 bases between the germline ends. The CDR3, as DNA: TGTGCCAGCAGCCAAGTGGGGGCCTACACCGGGGAGCTGTTTTTT. Residues: CASSQVGAYTGELFF.

The rearrangement links TRBV6-6 to TRBJ2-5, with 7 bases aligning to TRBD2. J was trimmed by 1 base and V by 8 bases; bases with no gene match: 10. CDR3 length: 15 amino acids. The germline gives CDR1 MNHNY, CDR2 SVGAGI (reference sequence). CDR3 in amino acids: CASQRRGGGQETQYF. In DNA form, the CDR3 reads TGTGCCAGCCAAAGGCGGGGCGGGGGCCAAGAGACCCAGTACTTC.

The chain has TRBV5-1 and TRBJ2-1, with D unresolved. This CDR3 has 13 amino acids. CDR1 is SGHRS, CDR2 YFSETQ, per germline. The ends were cut back, 2 bases at V and 8 bases at J, with 11 bases in the middle. The CDR3 loop is CASSFPPGHEQFF. CDR3 sequence (DNA): TGCGCCAGCAGCTTCCCGCCCGGGCATGAGCAGTTCTTC.

The count of this clone is one. The genes are TRBV6-5 and TRBJ1-1, with D maybe TRBD1 (5 bases). The CDR3 totals 16 residues. V was shortened by 2 bases and J by 3 bases, with 16 bases between the two germline ends. Germline CDR1 MNHEY, CDR2 SVGAGI. The CDR3 loop is CASSYKALGAYTEAFF. The CDR3 nucleotides are TGTGCCAGCAGTTACAAGGCCCTCGGGGCTTACACTGAAGCTTTCTTT.

This clone was detected only once. The chain links TRBV11-2 to TRBJ1-1, with a weak D call TRBD1 (6 bases). V shed 3 bases and J shed 2 bases, with 16 bases lying between them. This CDR3 spans 16 amino acids. Germline CDR1 and CDR2: SGHAT and FQNNGV. CDR3 nucleotide sequence: TGTGCCAGCAGCTTCTACAAACAGGGACAAAACACTGAAGCTTTCTTT. Amino acid sequence: CASSFYKQGQNTEAFF. The entire variable domain, with the rest obtained from reference TRBV11-2 and TRBJ1-1, is as follows: EAGVAQSPRYKIIEKRQSVAFWCNPISGHATLYWYQQILGQGPKLLIQFQNNGVVDDSQLPKDRFSAERLKGVDSTLKIQPAKLEDSAVYLCASSFYKQGQNTEAFFGQGTRLTVV.

This clone was recorded only once. This sequence joins TRBV18 and TRBJ1-1; a weak D match, TRBD1 (5 bases). The ends were cut back, 7 bases at V and 4 bases at J, with 13 bases in the middle. The CDR3 is 13 amino acids. Germline CDR1 KGHSH, CDR2 LQKENI. The chain's CDR3 is CASLYQGGTEAFF. CDR3 coding DNA: TGTGCCAGCTTATACCAGGGTGGCACTGAAGCTTTCTTT.

The V gene is TRBV7-2, the J gene TRBJ2-1; 8 positions agree with TRBD1. The CDR3 extends over 15 amino acids. Trimming cost V 5 bases and J 3 bases; bases outside gene matches: 6. From germline, CDR1 is SGHTA and CDR2 FQGNSA. CDR3 DNA: TGTGCCAGCAGCCGGCTAGGACAGGGCTACAATGAGCAGTTCTTC. This encodes CASSRLGQGYNEQFF.

The chain recombines TRBV7-3 with TRBJ2-3; TRBD1 is a possible D gene (6 bases). The CDR3 totals 13 residues. Germline lookup yields CDR1 SGHTA and CDR2 FQGTGA. V was trimmed by 3 bases and J by 6 bases, leaving 10 bases between them. The DNA of the CDR3 is TGTGCCAGCAGCTTGAGGGGGAGCGATACGCAGTATTTT. Translated, it gives CASSLRGSDTQYF.

The chain links TRBV12-5 to TRBJ1-1; 7 bases align to TRBD1. V lost 0 bases and J lost 5; bases outside the gene matches: 6. This CDR3 is 15 amino acids long. CDR1 is LGHNT and CDR2 is FRNRAP in the germline V gene. The CDR3 sequence is CASGLVQGVATEAFF. The CDR3, as DNA: TGTGCTAGTGGTTTGGTCCAGGGGGTCGCGACTGAAGCTTTCTTT.

The V gene is TRBV6-5, the J gene TRBJ1-1; D gene ambiguous. This CDR3 contains 12 residues. Trimming shortened V by 5 bases and J by 4 bases, and 8 bases separated the two germline ends. CDR1 and CDR2 (germline): MNHEY, SVGAGI. The CDR3 coding sequence is TGTGCCAGCAGTCAAAGAGGCACTGAAGCTTTCTTT. It codes for CASSQRGTEAFF.

The J gene is TRBJ2-2, the V gene TRBV2; 7 bases match TRBD1. CDR1 SNHLY and CDR2 FYNNEI come from the germline V gene. Germline trimming cut 6 bases from V and 2 bases from J; bases unmatched to any gene: 6. The CDR3 runs 15 residues. The CDR3 reads CASSGDSANTGELFF. In DNA form, the CDR3 reads TGTGCCAGCAGCGGGGACAGTGCAAACACCGGGGAGCTGTTTTTT.

This clone was picked up a small number of times. This chain uses TRBV12-3 or TRBV12-4 with TRBJ1-2, with 7 bases aligning to TRBD1. There are 13 residues in the CDR3. Unmatched junction bases numbered 8, after V lost 5 bases and J lost 8 bases. The CDR3 reads CASSRGQPSGYTF. The CDR3 DNA reads TGTGCCAGCAGTAGGGGACAGCCTAGCGGCTACACCTTC.

The V gene is TRBV4-2, the J gene TRBJ2-7; 12 nucleotides line up with TRBD2. The CDR3 is 17 residues long. Trimming removed 0 bases from V and 4 bases from J; junction bases left unmatched: 7. Germline V gene data show CDR1 as LGHNA and CDR2 as YNFKEQ. The CDR3 bases are TGTGCCAGCAGCCAAGAAGTGACTAGCGGGAGTTCTTACGAGCAGTACTTC. Residues: CASSQEVTSGSSYEQYF.

This clone was seen a single time. This chain uses TRBV5-8 with TRBJ2-5, with 8 bases aligning to TRBD2. Germline V gives CDR1 SGHTS, CDR2 YDEGEE. The V segment lost 0 bases and the J segment 2 bases; nucleotides outside the gene matches: 6. The CDR3 contains 16 residues. The CDR3 region has the DNA TGTGCCAGCAGCTTGGGTAGCGGGGCGCCGCAAGAGACCCAGTACTTC. As protein: CASSLGSGAPQETQYF.

V usage is TRBV29-1 and J usage is TRBJ2-3; a weak D match, TRBD2 (6 bases). The germline gives CDR1 SQVTM, CDR2 ANQGSEA. V gave up 1 base and J gave up 1 base, with 15 bases separating them. This CDR3 is 16 amino acids long. In DNA form, the CDR3 reads TGCAGCGTTGAAGGGGGCCCACGCGGGGGCACAGATACGCAGTATTTT. Translation gives CSVEGGPRGGTDTQYF.

V is TRBV5-4 and J is TRBJ1-6; a possible D gene is TRBD1 (5 bases). CDR1 is SGHNT, CDR2 YYREEE, per germline (reference sequence). The CDR3 spans 15 residues. The V gene lost 2 bases and the J gene lost 8 bases, with 14 bases spanning the gap. The CDR3: CASSFRGLFHSPLHF. The CDR3 region has the DNA TGTGCCAGCAGCTTTAGGGGCCTCTTCCATTCACCCCTCCACTTT.

The chain links TRBV4-2 to TRBJ1-2; 9 bases line up with TRBD1. The CDR3 contains 17 residues. In germline, CDR1 is LGHNA, CDR2 YNFKEQ. V lost 1 base, J lost 1 base, and 7 bases stayed unmatched. The CDR3 here is CASSQGPGTGFNYGYTF. CDR3 sequence (DNA): TGTGCCAGCAGCCAAGGGCCAGGGACAGGGTTTAACTATGGCTACACCTTC.